Listed here are 22 T cell receptor beta chains from one sample, sequenced in a study of a mutant IDH1 vaccine in newly diagnosed glioma. No antigen is known for these receptors. Documented time point: week 47, end of study. All doses held 300 ug of mutant IDH1 20-mer peptide, with topical imiquimod. TCRdb's copy holds only in-frame clones and misses some; the assay was immunoSEQ multiplex PCR. The sample records around 11,000 clones, roughly four fifths being singletons. Sequences were derived from PBMCs, sampled from a glioma patient whose treatment included an IDH1 peptide vaccine. These receptors all stem from a man aged 25-45 years with glioma.

This rearrangement joins TRBV27 to TRBJ2-7; the D is unclear. The CDR3 covers 13 residues. The V gene's germline CDR1 is MNHEY and CDR2 SMNVEV (reference sequence). V was pared by 6 bases and J by 4 bases, with 13 bases between. The CDR3 DNA follows: TGTGCCAGCAGGGACCATTCAGTGTACGAGCAGTACTTC. Encoded protein: CASRDHSVYEQYF.

J is TRBJ1-5 and V is TRBV2; the match to TRBD1 covers 8 bases. The CDR3 length is 14 residues. Looked up from germline, CDR1 is SNHLY and CDR2 is FYNNEI. V dropped 6 bases and J dropped 7; count of bases not matched to a gene: 8. The CDR3 loop reads CASSDTGGKQPQHF. CDR3 sequence (DNA): TGTGCCAGCAGCGATACAGGGGGTAAGCAGCCCCAGCATTTT.

The V call is TRBV21-1, the J call TRBJ1-5. TRBV21-1 is assigned pseudogene status. The CDR3 runs to 13 residues. The DNA of the CDR3 is TGTGCCAGCGGCAGATTTAGGGATTGGCCCCAGCATTTT. Translation: CASGRFRDWPQHF.

The chain combines TRBV7-9 with TRBJ1-1; tentative D call: TRBD1 (5 bases). Germline V gene lookup returns CDR1 SEHNR and CDR2 FQNEAQ (reference sequence). The CDR3 has 16 residues. The V end was cut by 5 bases, the J end by 1 base, with 17 bases between. CDR3 nucleotides: TGTGCCAGCAGCCCTACTTGGGGGGGACCGAACACTGAAGCTTTCTTT. The encoded protein is CASSPTWGGPNTEAFF.

This chain links TRBV2 with TRBJ2-1, with TRBD1 matching over 8 bases. This CDR3 region has 15 residues. Germline-derived CDR1 and CDR2 are SNHLY and FYNNEI. With 7 bases clipped from V and 7 bases from J, the junction kept 12 bases outside the gene matches. The CDR3, as DNA: TGTGCCAGCACTAAAGACAGGGGAGGATGGAATGAGCAGTTCTTC. Its translation: CASTKDRGGWNEQFF.

The V call is TRBV7-9, the J call TRBJ2-1, with 10 bases that match TRBD2. Germline lookup yields CDR1 SEHNR and CDR2 FQNEAQ (reference sequence). The CDR3 has 16 residues. The V and J ends lost 4 bases and 0 bases, in that order; junction bases with no gene match: 3. The CDR3 sequence is CASSSVAGGSYNEQFF. The DNA of the CDR3 is TGTGCCAGCAGCTCGGTAGCGGGAGGCTCCTACAATGAGCAGTTCTTC.

This clone was observed a single time. The rearrangement joins TRBV7-9 to TRBJ2-7; possible D gene TRBD2, 6 bases. V shed 5 bases and J shed 2 bases, with 13 bases lying between them. Germline V CDR1 and CDR2: SEHNR, FQNEAQ (reference sequence). This CDR3 has 14 amino acids. As DNA, the CDR3 is TGTGCCAGCAGCGTCTCTAGCGTGACCTACGAGCAGTACTTC. Translating it yields CASSVSSVTYEQYF.

The chain joins TRBV9 to TRBJ1-1; no clear D. Trimming cost V 0 bases and J 0 bases, with 12 bases left between them. The CDR3 is 16 residues long. CDR1 is SGDLS, CDR2 YYNGEE, per germline. In nucleotides, the CDR3 is TGTGCCAGCAGCGTAGATTGGGATTCGATGAACACTGAAGCTTTCTTT. It encodes CASSVDWDSMNTEAFF.

V and J are TRBV9 and TRBJ1-5, with no clear D. The CDR3 loop spans 15 amino acids. Germline V CDR1 and CDR2: SGDLS, YYNGEE. V lost 0 bases and J 4 bases, leaving 11 bases between the germline ends. CDR3 residues: CASSVEDGPNQPQHF. As DNA, the CDR3 is TGTGCCAGCAGCGTAGAGGACGGACCAAATCAGCCCCAGCATTTT.

The chain couples TRBV18 to TRBJ2-1, with D tentatively TRBD2 (6 bases). The ends were cut back, 0 bases at V and 2 bases at J, with 8 bases in the middle. In germline, CDR1 is KGHSH, CDR2 LQKENI. The CDR3 is 15 residues long. The CDR3 DNA reads TGTGCCAGCTCACCACCCCGGACTACCTACAATGAGCAGTTCTTC. Protein: CASSPPRTTYNEQFF. Supplemented by reference TRBV18 and TRBJ2-1, the full variable domain reads NAGVMQNPRHLVRRRGQEARLRCSPMKGHSHVYWYRQLPEEGLKFMVYLQKENIIDESGMPKERFSAEFPKEGPSILRIQQVVRGDSAAYFCASSPPRTTYNEQFFGPGTRLTVL.

This rearrangement joins TRBV5-8 to TRBJ2-4, with D possibly matching TRBD1 (6 bases). CDR3 length equals 14 residues. Trimming stripped 7 bases from V and 1 base from J, with 12 bases between. Germline loops: CDR1 SGHTS, CDR2 YDEGEE. The CDR3 DNA follows: TGTGCCAGCGGACCCCAGGGGGCCAAAAACATTCAGTACTTC. Protein sequence: CASGPQGAKNIQYF.

V gene TRBV19 combines with J gene TRBJ1-1; TRBD1 aligns across 8 bases. Losses at the gene ends were 6 bases for V and 0 bases for J; bases not matched to a gene: 3. The CDR3 contains 14 residues. Germline-derived CDR1 and CDR2 are LNHDA and SQIVND (reference sequence). CDR3 DNA sequence: TGTGCCAGTAGCCGACAGGGGATGAACACTGAAGCTTTCTTT. It translates to CASSRQGMNTEAFF. Drawing the rest from reference TRBV19 and TRBJ1-1, the complete variable domain is DGGITQSPKYLFRKEGQNVTLSCEQNLNHDAMYWYRQDPGQGLRLIYYSQIVNDFQKGDIAEGYSVSREKKESFPLTVTSAQKNPTAFYLCASSRQGMNTEAFFGQGTRLTVV.

This chain connects TRBV6-1 to TRBJ1-4, with 9 bases that match TRBD1. The CDR3 is 14 residues long. The ends lost 1 base at V and 13 bases at J; junction bases unmatched: 7. Germline CDR1 reads MNHNS; CDR2 reads SASEGT. The DNA for the CDR3 is TGTGCCAGCAGTGAAGTCGCGACAGGGGGAATACTGTTTTTT. It is translated as CASSEVATGGILFF.

J is TRBJ2-7 and V is TRBV6-1; D perhaps matches TRBD1 (5 bases). Germline V lookup: CDR1 MNHNS, CDR2 SASEGT. Trimming removed 4 bases at V and 0 bases at J, with 16 bases between. This CDR3 is 16 amino acids long. CDR3 DNA: TGTGCCAGCAGTGGAGTTAGTCAGGGCTACTCCTACGAGCAGTACTTC. This encodes CASSGVSQGYSYEQYF.

The chain couples TRBV5-1 to TRBJ1-5, with 8 bases that match TRBD1. The V gene end was trimmed by 1 base and the J gene end by 8 bases; junction bases not matched to a gene: 5. CDR1 and CDR2 from the germline V gene are SGHRS and YFSETQ. There are 14 residues in the CDR3. The CDR3 is CASSLRAGGKPQHF. CDR3 bases: TGCGCCAGCAGCTTGAGGGCAGGGGGCAAGCCCCAGCATTTT.

V usage is TRBV5-1 and J usage is TRBJ2-3, with a possible D match to TRBD1 (5 bases). This CDR3 has 18 amino acids. Germline-derived CDR1 and CDR2 are SGHRS and YFSETQ. V was pared by 0 bases and J by 1 base, with 18 bases between. In DNA form, the CDR3 reads TGCGCCAGCAGCTTGGGGGAAAGGGGTGGGCCTGGCACAGATACGCAGTATTTT. Translated: CASSLGERGGPGTDTQYF.

V and J are TRBV5-6 and TRBJ2-4; D assignment may be TRBD1 or TRBD2 (6 bases each). The CDR3 extends over 16 amino acids. CDR1 is SGHDT, CDR2 YYEEEE, per germline. Trimming stripped 4 bases from V and 0 bases from J, with 14 bases between. The CDR3 loop is CASSLGGGIAKNIQYF. CDR3 DNA sequence: TGTGCCAGCAGCCTGGGGGGCGGAATAGCCAAAAACATTCAGTACTTC.

This chain connects TRBV30 to TRBJ1-1, with a weak D call TRBD1 (5 bases). Between the trimmed V and J ends, which lost 5 bases and 2 bases, there was a span of 12 bases. Germline V gene lookup returns CDR1 GTSNPN and CDR2 SVGIG (reference sequence). The CDR3 covers 13 residues. CDR3 DNA: TGTGCCTGGTTTCGCAGGGTAAACACTGAAGCTTTCTTT. Translated: CAWFRRVNTEAFF.

The chain uses TRBV6-5 and TRBJ1-1; D might be TRBD1 (5 bases). Per germline, CDR1 MNHEY and CDR2 SVGAGI. This CDR3 region has 15 residues. Trimming cost V 0 bases and J 0 bases, with 8 bases left between them. The DNA of the CDR3 is TGTGCCAGCAGTTACTCGCCAGGGTTGAACACTGAAGCTTTCTTT. Its translation: CASSYSPGLNTEAFF.

The chain recombines TRBV6-5 with TRBJ1-5; D unresolved. The V end lost 8 bases, the J end lost 6 bases, and 14 bases lay between the germline ends. CDR3 size: 13 residues. Germline assignment: CDR1 MNHEY and CDR2 SVGAGI. The CDR3 DNA sequence: TGTGCCAGCCAACTAGGGAGTCTTCAGCCCCAGCATTTT. Translated: CASQLGSLQPQHF.

The rearrangement joins TRBV2 to TRBJ1-4; 10 bases match TRBD1. This CDR3 is 16 amino acids long. V was clipped by 5 bases and J by 4 bases; unmatched bases: 7. Germline V gene lookup returns CDR1 SNHLY and CDR2 FYNNEI. The CDR3 DNA reads TGTGCCAGCAGTCCGCGGACAGGGGGGGATAATGAAAAACTGTTTTTT. Its translation: CASSPRTGGDNEKLFF.

The chain uses TRBV7-9 and TRBJ2-1, with D possibly TRBD2 on 5 matching bases. The germline V and J ends were trimmed by 0 bases and 7 bases, with 10 bases remaining between them. The germline gives CDR1 SEHNR, CDR2 FQNEAQ (reference sequence). This CDR3 spans 14 amino acids. The CDR3 DNA is TGTGCCAGCAGCTTAGCAGAGGGATGGAATGAGCAGTTCTTC. The encoded protein is CASSLAEGWNEQFF. The whole variable domain, filled in from reference TRBV7-9 and TRBJ2-1, reads DTGVSQNPRHKITKRGQNVTFRCDPISEHNRLYWYRQTLGQGPEFLTYFQNEAQLEKSRLLSDRFSAERPKGSFSTLEIQRTEQGDSAMYLCASSLAEGWNEQFFGPGTRLTVL.